A selection of T cell receptor beta chains follows, all from one sample in a study of blood T cells in healthy people across ages. TCRdb processed the 5' RACE reads anew with MiXCR; each CDR3 protein has one entry. The sample lists some 1.5 million distinct CDR3 sequences, approximately 39% seen once, with less than 5% in the top ten. Sequencing used blood. Receptors originate from a woman in her late teens or twenties in good health. CDR3s leave out the opening cysteine and the closing phenylalanine or tryptophan.

v_gene: TRBV28; j_gene: TRBJ1-5; CDR3aa: ASSHHGTANQPQH
v_gene: TRBV10-2; j_gene: TRBJ2-5; CDR3aa: ASSGQQGPQETQY
v_gene: TRBV12-3/TRBV12-4; j_gene: TRBJ2-7; CDR3aa: ASRRQGSLYEQY
v_gene: TRBV6-5; j_gene: TRBJ2-2; CDR3aa: ASKDRGNTGELF
v_gene: TRBV20-1; j_gene: NA; CDR3aa: SANRDRATATQY
v_gene: TRBV20-1; j_gene: TRBJ2-7; CDR3aa: SATSDRTYEQY
v_gene: TRBV7-6; j_gene: TRBJ2-5; CDR3aa: ASSFGTMQTQY
v_gene: TRBV4-3; j_gene: TRBJ2-5; CDR3aa: ASSQAGAAQETQY
v_gene: TRBV6-1; j_gene: TRBJ2-1; CDR3aa: ASRQQPGQGAVKEQF
v_gene: TRBV7-3; j_gene: TRBJ2-6; CDR3aa: ASPPGANVLT
v_gene: TRBV12-3/TRBV12-4; j_gene: TRBJ1-5; CDR3aa: ASNTGGVRQPQH
v_gene: TRBV5-1; j_gene: TRBJ2-1; CDR3aa: ASSSGGGGSGHSYNEQF
v_gene: TRBV27; j_gene: TRBJ1-2; CDR3aa: ASSKAGTGTNYGYT
v_gene: TRBV3-1; j_gene: TRBJ2-5; CDR3aa: ASSEQRGSYNEQY
v_gene: TRBV4-2; j_gene: NA; CDR3aa: ASSQGGSGGSYNEQY
v_gene: TRBV29-1; j_gene: TRBJ2-7; CDR3aa: SVDKGSYEQY
v_gene: TRBV12-3/TRBV12-4; j_gene: TRBJ2-5; CDR3aa: ASSFRPSGEETQY
v_gene: TRBV27; j_gene: TRBJ2-3; CDR3aa: ASQITGLDTQY
v_gene: TRBV12-3/TRBV12-4; j_gene: TRBJ1-4; CDR3aa: ASSYRSGAENEKLF
v_gene: TRBV6-5; j_gene: TRBJ2-7; CDR3aa: ASSIGRFQHEQY
v_gene: TRBV9; j_gene: TRBJ2-7; CDR3aa: ASSTHRDSSYEQY
v_gene: TRBV6-6; j_gene: TRBJ1-4; CDR3aa: AGATGLTDEKLF
v_gene: TRBV7-9; j_gene: TRBJ1-5; CDR3aa: ASSLDYMGDNQPQH
v_gene: TRBV4-2; j_gene: TRBJ2-1; CDR3aa: ASSETLSGPYNEQF
v_gene: TRBV20-1; j_gene: TRBJ1-1; CDR3aa: SARVSGQGAGEAF
v_gene: TRBV9; j_gene: TRBJ1-5; CDR3aa: ASSVTADSNQPQH
v_gene: TRBV28; j_gene: TRBJ1-1; CDR3aa: ASSLPSDWGKAF